This TCR beta chain was captured in a study of vaccination and CD4 T cells after COVID-19. This clonotype appeared a single time. The antigen is unknown. There are 13 residues in the CDR3. Per germline, CDR1 MRHNA and CDR2 SNTAGT. Between the trimmed V and J ends, which lost 3 bases and 1 base, there was a span of 6 bases. Treatment described: approximately 9-day PBMC culture with coronavirus spike peptide pools or control peptides (ViraFEST assay). Sequencing of cultured CD4+ T cell DNA used the Oncomine TCR Beta short-read assay. From the PCR reads, TCRdb called clonotypes with MiXCR, one entry per CDR3 protein. This sample yields roughly 12,000 distinct CDR3 sequences, of which approximately 47% are seen a single time; around 18% belongs to the top ten.

This receptor was obtained from a human donor with COVID-19. The V call is TRBV6-4, the J call TRBJ1-2; unclear D gene. The specimen sequenced was cultured CD4+ T cells from blood. The CDR3, as DNA: TGTGCCAGCAGTGAGTCACTTAACTATGGCTACACCTTC. As protein: CASSESLNYGYTF.